This T cell receptor (beta chain) appears in the sequencing data of a study of blood T cell repertoires in COVID-19. Study-level information: The origin of the acute and convalescent COVID-19 samples was the United States, Italy and Spain. From T cells, B-cell-depleted T cells, or PBMCs came the material, which was cDNA or gDNA.

How the authors handled the data: Using reference gene primer amplification, nucleated cell counts were estimated. The data were produced by immunoSEQ multiplex PCR, yet TCRdb's version contains in-frame clones alone and is incomplete. That table gives V, J and clone size, and the DNA gave D and trimming. The repertoire consists of approximately 97,000 clones, with roughly 84% occurring once and the leading ten covering around 4.3%. Sequenced: peripheral blood. The source of this sequence is a human donor in a cohort sampled during active COVID-19.

The CDR3 reads CASSLTEGDGYTF. CDR3 bases: TGTGCCAGCAGTCTGACAGAAGGGGATGGCTACACCTTC. This sequence joins TRBV14 and TRBJ1-2; TRBD1 might be the D (5 bases). The CDR3 covers 13 residues. Germline loops: CDR1 SGHDN, CDR2 FVKESK. Deletions cut 6 bases from V and 6 bases from J, with 14 bases between.